Presented here are 32 T cell receptor beta chains from one specimen sequenced in a study of cytomegalovirus exposure and HLA in healthy donors. Clones were read by immunoSEQ multiplex PCR, and TCRdb kept only the in-frame ones, dropping some. The repertoire holds fewer than 350,000 clones, with approximately 88% as singletons. Material for sequencing was PBMCs. These receptors originate from a woman under 30 in good health and CMV-seronegative.

This chain connects TRBV5-1 to TRBJ2-7; possibly TRBD2 for D (6 bases). CDR1 is SGHRS, CDR2 YFSETQ, per germline. The CDR3 contains 13 residues. V was trimmed by 0 bases and J by 4 bases, leaving 8 bases between them. Here the CDR3 DNA reads TGCGCCAGCAGCTTGGAGGCGGGGTACGAGCAGTACTTC. It translates to CASSLEAGYEQYF.

This rearrangement joins TRBV7-6 to TRBJ2-7; 9 bases line up with TRBD2. The trim removed 1 base at V and 4 bases at J, leaving 5 bases unmatched. From germline, CDR1 is SGHVS and CDR2 FNYEAQ. The CDR3 is made up of 15 amino acids. CDR3 bases: TGTGCCAGCAGCTTAGGCGGGAGGGCCTTGTACGAGCAGTACTTC. It codes for CASSLGGRALYEQYF.

The chain joins TRBV11-2 to TRBJ1-3; perhaps TRBD1 as D (6 bases). Per the germline V gene, CDR1 is SGHAT and CDR2 is FQNNGV. The CDR3 has 16 amino acids. Trimming shortened V by 1 base and J by 0 bases, and 10 bases separated the two germline ends. The CDR3 is CASSLVGQISGNTIYF. CDR3 bases: TGTGCCAGCAGCTTAGTCGGACAGATCTCTGGAAACACCATATATTTT. The full variable domain, completed using reference TRBV11-2 and TRBJ1-3, is EAGVAQSPRYKIIEKRQSVAFWCNPISGHATLYWYQQILGQGPKLLIQFQNNGVVDDSQLPKDRFSAERLKGVDSTLKIQPAKLEDSAVYLCASSLVGQISGNTIYFGEGSWLTVV.

This clone turned up a few times. CDR3 protein: CASRTGNTEAFF. The DNA of the CDR3 is TGTGCCAGCAGAACCGGGAACACTGAAGCTTTCTTT. This chain uses TRBV28 with TRBJ1-1; D gene ambiguous. The CDR3 is 12 residues long. CDR1 is MDHEN and CDR2 is SYDVKM in the germline V gene. Trimming removed 6 bases at V and 1 base at J, with 6 bases between.

This sequence joins TRBV11-1 and TRBJ2-3, with 10 bases identical to TRBD2. Germline values: CDR1 SGHAT, CDR2 FQDESV (reference sequence). The CDR3 contains 16 residues. Germline trimming cut 3 bases from V and 4 bases from J; bases unmatched to any gene: 7. CDR3 residues: CASSFIASGSPDTQYF. CDR3 DNA sequence: TGTGCCAGCAGCTTCATCGCTAGCGGGAGTCCAGATACGCAGTATTTT.

CDR3 amino acids: CASSSQGDTQYF. Written as DNA, the CDR3 is TGCGCCAGCAGCTCCCAGGGGGATACGCAGTATTTT. This chain links TRBV5-1 with TRBJ2-3, with D perhaps matching TRBD1 (6 bases). Trimming removed 3 bases at V and 6 bases at J, with 8 bases between. Per the germline V gene, CDR1 is SGHRS and CDR2 is YFSETQ. The CDR3 contains 12 residues. The variable domain in full, with the rest retrieved from reference TRBV5-1 and TRBJ2-3, is KAGVTQTPRYLIKTRGQQVTLSCSPISGHRSVSWYQQTPGQGLQFLFEYFSETQRNKGNFPGRFSGRQFSNSRSEMNVSTLELGDSALYLCASSSQGDTQYFGPGTRLTVL.

The chain employs TRBV30 and TRBJ1-3; D is ambiguous. Germline V gene lookup returns CDR1 GTSNPN and CDR2 SVGIG (reference sequence). The CDR3 is 12 amino acids. V was clipped by 0 bases and J by 6 bases, with 6 bases between them. The CDR3 reads CAWSVAENTIYF. CDR3 DNA sequence: TGTGCCTGGAGTGTAGCCGAAAACACCATATATTTT.

Ten or more counts support this clone. V usage is TRBV6-1 and J usage is TRBJ2-1, with TRBD2 matching over 9 bases. The junction had 7 bases not matched to a gene; V was cut back by 6 bases and J by 4 bases. Germline-derived CDR1 and CDR2 are MNHNS and SASEGT. There are 15 residues in the CDR3. The CDR3 DNA is TGTGCCAGCAGCCCAGCGGGAGGCGAATACAATGAGCAGTTCTTC. This sequence encodes CASSPAGGEYNEQFF.

The J gene is TRBJ2-5, the V gene TRBV5-8; 10 positions agree with TRBD1. With V trimmed by 4 bases and J by 5 bases, 8 bases remained unmatched. CDR1 and CDR2 from the germline V gene are SGHTS and YDEGEE. There are 15 residues in the CDR3. The CDR3 nucleotides read TGTGCCAGCAGCCCCCGGGACAGGGGTGCCGAGACCCAGTACTTC. Translation: CASSPRDRGAETQYF.

This chain joins TRBV5-1 and TRBJ2-1; 8 nucleotides match TRBD2. The junction had 11 bases not matched to a gene; V was cut back by 6 bases and J by 3 bases. Germline CDR1 SGHRS, CDR2 YFSETQ. The CDR3 contains 16 residues. CDR3 in amino acids: CASTLEAGLDYNEQFF. CDR3 DNA sequence: TGCGCCAGCACCCTAGAGGCGGGACTAGACTACAATGAGCAGTTCTTC.

J is TRBJ2-7 and V is TRBV6-5, with TRBD2 identical over 7 bases. This CDR3 comprises 14 residues. CDR1 and CDR2 (germline): MNHEY, SVGAGI. The V gene end was trimmed by 3 bases and the J gene end by 4 bases; junction bases not matched to a gene: 6. In DNA form, the CDR3 reads TGTGCCAGCAGTTATACCCGACTAGCTTACGAGCAGTACTTC. Translating gives CASSYTRLAYEQYF.

A single count supports this clone. V is TRBV28 and J is TRBJ1-1, with TRBD1 matching over 9 bases. The germline gives CDR1 MDHEN, CDR2 SYDVKM. Trimming removed 4 bases from V and 0 bases from J; junction bases left unmatched: 12. CDR3 length: 18 amino acids. The CDR3 sequence is CASSSTYRTGEVNTEAFF. In DNA, the CDR3 is TGTGCCAGCAGTTCTACCTACCGGACAGGGGAGGTGAACACTGAAGCTTTCTTT.

This clone was detected once. This chain uses TRBV5-1 with TRBJ2-5, with D perhaps TRBD2 (6 bases). The CDR3 contains 15 residues. Between the trimmed V and J ends, which lost 1 base and 5 bases, there was a span of 15 bases. CDR1 and CDR2 (germline): SGHRS, YFSETQ. CDR3 in DNA: TGCGCCAGCAGCTTGTGGGGGAACGCGGGGGAGACCCAGTACTTC. Translation gives CASSLWGNAGETQYF.

This chain links TRBV28 with TRBJ1-1, with D unclear. Germline V gene data show CDR1 as MDHEN and CDR2 as SYDVKM. Trimming pared 2 bases from V and 3 bases from J, leaving 13 bases between. This CDR3 has 15 residues. The CDR3 reads CASSLLTTRDTEAFF. Here the CDR3 DNA reads TGTGCCAGCAGTTTACTGACGACTCGGGACACTGAAGCTTTCTTT.

CDR3: CASSQELAGGPVAETQYF. In nucleotides, the CDR3 is TGTGCCAGCAGCCAAGAACTAGCGGGAGGGCCGGTAGCAGAGACCCAGTACTTC. The V gene is TRBV4-2, the J gene TRBJ2-5, with 13 nucleotides matching TRBD2. The CDR3 consists of 18 residues. Germline lookup yields CDR1 LGHNA and CDR2 YNFKEQ. V trimming: 0 bases; J trimming: 4 bases; junction bases outside the gene matches: 8.

The CDR3: CASSWNRANEQFF. CDR3 DNA: TGTGCCAGCAGCTGGAACAGGGCCAATGAGCAGTTCTTC. This sequence joins TRBV7-2 and TRBJ2-1; a possible D gene is TRBD1 (6 bases). Germline V CDR1 and CDR2: SGHTA, FQGNSA. With 4 bases removed from V and 6 bases from J, the gap between germline ends came to 10 bases. The CDR3 length is 13 residues.

V usage is TRBV2 and J usage is TRBJ1-3, with a tentative D call TRBD1 (6 bases). With 8 bases removed from V and 0 bases from J, the gap between germline ends came to 11 bases. In germline, CDR1 is SNHLY, CDR2 FYNNEI. CDR3 size: 14 residues. This chain's CDR3 is CASSDSRSGNTIYF. CDR3 nucleotides: TGTGCCAGCTCGGACAGTCGCTCTGGAAACACCATATATTTT.

The chain has TRBV27 and TRBJ1-3; no firm D call. Between the trimmed V and J ends, which lost 3 bases and 1 base, there was a span of 4 bases. This CDR3 region has 13 residues. Germline V gene lookup returns CDR1 MNHEY and CDR2 SMNVEV (reference sequence). CDR3 nucleotide sequence: TGTGCCAGCAGTTTTACATCTGGAAACACCATATATTTT. This sequence encodes CASSFTSGNTIYF.

This clone has just a few counts. The genes are TRBV28 and TRBJ2-7; 11 bases map to TRBD2. V dropped 6 bases and J dropped 0; count of bases not matched to a gene: 1. Germline V gives CDR1 MDHEN, CDR2 SYDVKM. This CDR3 is built from 14 residues. The CDR3 loop reads CASRTSGNSYEQYF. The CDR3 nucleotides are TGTGCCAGCAGGACTAGCGGGAACTCCTACGAGCAGTACTTC.

The chain combines TRBV7-6 with TRBJ2-7; D is perhaps TRBD1 (5 bases). This CDR3 region has 13 residues. Trimming shortened V by 4 bases and J by 6 bases, and 13 bases separated the two germline ends. Germline lookup yields CDR1 SGHVS and CDR2 FNYEAQ. The CDR3 region has the DNA TGTGCCAGCAGCTCGGCCCCTAGGGGCGAGCAGTACTTC. Encoded protein: CASSSAPRGEQYF.

The chain has TRBV6-5 and TRBJ2-7, with 10 positions matching TRBD1. Trimming removed 2 bases from V and 4 bases from J; junction bases left unmatched: 5. The CDR3 length is 15 residues. The germline CDR1 and CDR2 sequences are MNHEY and SVGAGI. The CDR3 nucleotides read TGTGCCAGCAGTTACGGGACAGGGGTAGGTTACGAGCAGTACTTC. It translates to CASSYGTGVGYEQYF.

This clone was counted once. The chain employs TRBV6-5 and TRBJ2-2, with 9 bases aligning to TRBD1. V lost 4 bases to trimming and J lost 1 base; unmatched junction nucleotides: 4. CDR1 and CDR2 from the germline V gene are MNHEY and SVGAGI. This CDR3 has 16 amino acids. The CDR3 is CASSWGQGGNTGELFF. For the CDR3, the DNA is TGTGCCAGCAGTTGGGGACAGGGTGGGAACACCGGGGAGCTGTTTTTT.

The chain uses TRBV28 and TRBJ2-2; D unclear. Germline loops: CDR1 MDHEN, CDR2 SYDVKM. CDR3 length equals 15 residues. Trimming pared 2 bases from V and 6 bases from J, leaving 13 bases between. DNA of the CDR3: TGTGCCAGCAGTTTAGGCGGTGTCGGCCCCGGGGAGCTGTTTTTT. Translating gives CASSLGGVGPGELFF.

This clone was picked up one time. This rearrangement joins TRBV6-5 to TRBJ2-7, with TRBD2 identical over 7 bases. The CDR3 totals 12 residues. With 6 bases clipped from V and 6 bases from J, the junction kept 5 bases outside the gene matches. Germline assignment: CDR1 MNHEY and CDR2 SVGAGI. CDR3 DNA sequence: TGTGCCAGCAGCTCACTAGCGCTCGAGCAGTACTTC. It encodes CASSSLALEQYF.

The chain joins TRBV28 to TRBJ2-5; D is possibly TRBD2 (5 bases). Germline V gene data show CDR1 as MDHEN and CDR2 as SYDVKM. The CDR3 totals 14 residues. Trimming cost V 6 bases and J 1 base, with 12 bases left between them. The CDR3 DNA sequence: TGTGCCAGCAGCCAGATCCGGGGCCAAGAGACCCAGTACTTC. Its protein product is CASSQIRGQETQYF.

The genes are TRBV11-1 and TRBJ2-7; a possible D gene is TRBD2 (6 bases). Germline lookup yields CDR1 SGHAT and CDR2 FQDESV (reference sequence). CDR3 length: 13 amino acids. V was shortened by 7 bases and J by 3 bases, with 13 bases between the two germline ends. The CDR3 DNA follows: TGTGCCAGCACGGTCGGGAGAGGCTACGAGCAGTACTTC. Translated, it gives CASTVGRGYEQYF. The variable domain in full, completed from reference TRBV11-1 and TRBJ2-7, reads EAEVAQSPRYKITEKSQAVAFWCDPISGHATLYWYRQILGQGPELLVQFQDESVVDDSQLPKDRFSAERLKGVDSTLKIQPAELGDSAMYLCASTVGRGYEQYFGPGTRLTVT.

This sequence joins TRBV27 and TRBJ1-2, with a possible D match to TRBD1 (6 bases). Germline V gene lookup returns CDR1 MNHEY and CDR2 SMNVEV (reference sequence). This CDR3 spans 13 amino acids. The V gene lost 7 bases and the J gene lost 8 bases, with 17 bases spanning the gap. CDR3 in DNA: TGTGCCAGCAAGCTTCCGGGGAGGGGGGGCTACACCTTC. As protein: CASKLPGRGGYTF.

The CDR3 DNA follows: TGTGCCAGCAGCGCCCGACGGGAGTTGGCCGGGGAGCTGTTTTTT. Its translation is CASSARRELAGELFF. The chain combines TRBV9 with TRBJ2-2, with D tentatively TRBD2 (6 bases). The length of the CDR3 is 15 residues. Germline V gene sequence: CDR1 SGDLS, CDR2 YYNGEE. Between the trimmed V and J ends, which lost 3 bases and 6 bases, there was a span of 15 bases.

The V call is TRBV30, the J call TRBJ1-5; TRBD1 matches 9 bases. Germline trimming cut 4 bases from V and 2 bases from J; bases unmatched to any gene: 6. This CDR3 region has 15 residues. Germline V gives CDR1 GTSNPN, CDR2 SVGIG (reference sequence). The CDR3 DNA follows: TGTGCCTGGACCGGGACAGGGAATCGCAATCAGCCCCAGCATTTT. Protein sequence: CAWTGTGNRNQPQHF.

This chain connects TRBV7-3 to TRBJ2-3; 15 bases agree with TRBD2. V shed 5 bases and J 13 bases; nucleotides not matched to a gene: 7. Germline V lookup: CDR1 SGHTA, CDR2 FQGTGA. This CDR3 has 14 residues. CDR3 in DNA: TGTGCCAGCAGCGCGCGGACTAGCGGGAGGGTGAAGTATTTT. Its translation is CASSARTSGRVKYF.

The chain combines TRBV28 with TRBJ1-2; TRBD1 matches at 7 bases. This CDR3 comprises 14 residues. CDR1 is MDHEN, CDR2 SYDVKM, per germline. With 6 bases clipped from V and 2 bases from J, the junction kept 6 bases outside the gene matches. CDR3 coding DNA: TGTGCCAGCAGCGCCGAGGGGGCGAACTATGGCTACACCTTC. As protein: CASSAEGANYGYTF.

V gene TRBV9 combines with J gene TRBJ2-3; D possibly corresponds to TRBD1 (8 bases). V was cut by 7 bases and J by 3 bases, with 15 bases left in between. The germline CDR1 and CDR2 sequences are SGDLS and YYNGEE. The CDR3 extends over 14 amino acids. CDR3: CASSAQGGTDTQYF. The DNA of the CDR3 is TGTGCCAGCTCTGCACAGGGGGGGACAGATACGCAGTATTTT.